The rows below give T cell receptor beta chains drawn from one sample of a study of blood T cell repertoires in COVID-19. The data were produced by immunoSEQ multiplex PCR, yet TCRdb's version contains in-frame clones alone and is incomplete. The sample lists around 150,000 clones, 65% to 80% occurring once. The sequenced material came from peripheral blood. These receptor sequences come from a man aged 55 to 70 with acute or convalescent COVID-19. Each CDR3 is given without its conserved first and last residue.

>TRBV19|11|TRBJ1-5
ASSIRRVQPQH
>TRBV29-1|11|TRBJ2-1
SVEVSTGNEQF
>TRBV7-8|15|TRBJ2-1
ASSLGPTTSGRAKQF
>TRBV27|15|TRBJ2-1
ASSLPPGLAGDHEQF
>TRBV5-5|14|TRBJ2-5
ASSFGLAGGRETQY
>TRBV2|10|TRBJ2-7
ASSQMTYEQY
>TRBV19|13|TRBJ2-1
ASSFGLANYNEQF
>TRBV7-2|12|TRBJ2-1
ASSLRDRGREQF
>TRBV19|12|TRBJ2-3
ASSRTSNLDTQY
>TRBV2|11|TRBJ2-7
ASSDRISYEQY
>TRBV7-9|12|TRBJ1-6
ASHRGLQNSPLH
>TRBV19|15|TRBJ2-2
ASSMGGGQGRPGELF
>TRBV28|12|TRBJ2-7
ASSYPSGSHEQY
>TRBV11-2|12|TRBJ1-1
ASSSPGVNTEAF
>TRBV6-1|13|TRBJ2-1
ASSEVAGGYNEQF
>TRBV28|12|TRBJ2-5
ASSDGQGPATQY
>TRBV29-1|12|TRBJ2-4
SVEVLGRENIQY
>TRBV24-1|12|TRBJ1-2
ATSDPQRLGGYT